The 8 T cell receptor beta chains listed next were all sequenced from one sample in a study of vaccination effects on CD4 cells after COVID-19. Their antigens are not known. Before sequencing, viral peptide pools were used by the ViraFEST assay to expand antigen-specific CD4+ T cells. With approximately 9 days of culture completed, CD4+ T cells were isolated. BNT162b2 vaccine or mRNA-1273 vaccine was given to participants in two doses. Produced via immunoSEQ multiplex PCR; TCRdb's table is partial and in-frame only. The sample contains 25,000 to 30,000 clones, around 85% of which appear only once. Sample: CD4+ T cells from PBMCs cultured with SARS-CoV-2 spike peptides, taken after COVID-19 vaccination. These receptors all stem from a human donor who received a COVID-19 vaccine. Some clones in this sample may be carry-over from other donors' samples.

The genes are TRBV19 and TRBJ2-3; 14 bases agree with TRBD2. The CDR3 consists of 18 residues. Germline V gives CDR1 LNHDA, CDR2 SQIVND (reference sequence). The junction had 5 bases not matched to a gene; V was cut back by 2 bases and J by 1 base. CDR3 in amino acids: CASSINTGLAGGTDTQYF. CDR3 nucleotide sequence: TGTGCCAGTAGTATAAATACGGGACTAGCGGGGGGCACAGATACGCAGTATTTT.

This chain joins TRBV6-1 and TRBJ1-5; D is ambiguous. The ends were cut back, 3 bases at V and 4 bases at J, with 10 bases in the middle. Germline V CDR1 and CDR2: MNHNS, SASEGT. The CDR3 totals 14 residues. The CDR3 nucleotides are TGTGCCAGCAGTGAGCCGGGCCTAAATCAGCCCCAGCATTTT. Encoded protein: CASSEPGLNQPQHF.

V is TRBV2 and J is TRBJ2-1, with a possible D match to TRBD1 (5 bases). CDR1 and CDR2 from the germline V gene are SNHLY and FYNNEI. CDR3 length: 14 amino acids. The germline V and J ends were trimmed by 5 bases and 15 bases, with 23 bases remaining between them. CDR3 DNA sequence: TGTGCCAGCAGTCCCCAGATGGACACTCTTAGCAGGTTCTTC. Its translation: CASSPQMDTLSRFF.

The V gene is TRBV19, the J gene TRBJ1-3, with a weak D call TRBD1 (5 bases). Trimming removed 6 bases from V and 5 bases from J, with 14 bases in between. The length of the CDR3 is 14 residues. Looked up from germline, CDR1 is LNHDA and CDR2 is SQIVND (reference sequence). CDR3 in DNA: TGTGCCAGTAGCGACCAGGGAGGACGAAACACCATATATTTT. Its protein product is CASSDQGGRNTIYF.

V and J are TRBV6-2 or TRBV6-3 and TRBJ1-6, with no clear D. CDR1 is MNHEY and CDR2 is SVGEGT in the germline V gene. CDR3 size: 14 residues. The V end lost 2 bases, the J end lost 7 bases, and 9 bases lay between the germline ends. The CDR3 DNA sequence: TGTGCCAGCAGTTACCAGGACCGGAATTCACCCCTCCACTTT. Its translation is CASSYQDRNSPLHF.

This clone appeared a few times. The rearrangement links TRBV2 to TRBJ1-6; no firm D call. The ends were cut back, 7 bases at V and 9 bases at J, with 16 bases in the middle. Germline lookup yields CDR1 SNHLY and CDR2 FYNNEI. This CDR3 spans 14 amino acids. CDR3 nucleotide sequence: TGTGCCAGCAAGCGGACGGGTGATCGTTCACCCCTCCACTTT. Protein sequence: CASKRTGDRSPLHF. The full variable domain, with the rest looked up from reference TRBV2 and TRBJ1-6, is EPEVTQTPSHQVTQMGQEVILRCVPISNHLYFYWYRQILGQKVEFLVSFYNNEISEKSEIFDDQFSVERPDGSNFTLKIRSTKLEDSAMYFCASKRTGDRSPLHFGNGTRLTVT.

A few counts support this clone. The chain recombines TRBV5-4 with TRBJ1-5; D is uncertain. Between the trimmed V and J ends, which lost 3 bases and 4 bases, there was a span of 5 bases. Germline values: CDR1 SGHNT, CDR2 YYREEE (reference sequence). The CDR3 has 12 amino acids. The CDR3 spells CASSYPNQPQHF. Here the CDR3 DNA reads TGTGCCAGCAGCTACCCAAATCAGCCCCAGCATTTT.

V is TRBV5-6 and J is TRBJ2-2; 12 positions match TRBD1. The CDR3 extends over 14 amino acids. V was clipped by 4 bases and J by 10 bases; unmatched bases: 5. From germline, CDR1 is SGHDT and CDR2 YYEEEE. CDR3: CASSLGTGGLELFF. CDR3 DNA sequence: TGTGCCAGCAGCCTCGGGACAGGGGGCCTGGAGCTGTTTTTT. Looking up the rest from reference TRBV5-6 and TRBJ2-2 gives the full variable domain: DAGVTQSPTHLIKTRGQQVTLRCSPKSGHDTVSWYQQALGQGPQFIFQYYEEEERQRGNFPDRFSGHQFPNYSSELNVNALLLGDSALYLCASSLGTGGLELFFGEGSRLTVL.